A single sample gave rise to the 21 T cell receptor beta chains below, sequenced in a study of neurological immune-mediated disorders. From the 5' RACE reads, TCRdb called clonotypes with MiXCR, one entry per CDR3 protein. The table lists under 80,000 distinct CDR3 sequences, 5.2% of them singletons, with 2.5% to 3% in the top ten. The sample consisted of PBMCs. The receptors come from a woman under 40 with multiple sclerosis.

At least ten counts were recorded for this clonotype. This sequence joins TRBV9 and TRBJ1-1; 11 bases map to TRBD1. This CDR3 contains 15 residues. CDR1 is SGDLS, CDR2 YYNGEE, per germline. After removal of 1 base from V and 4 bases from J, the junction contained 3 bases not matched to a gene. CDR3 nucleotides: TGTGCCAGCAGCGTATGGGACAGGGGGTTCACTGAAGCTTTCTTT. This gives the protein CASSVWDRGFTEAFF. Drawing the rest from reference TRBV9 and TRBJ1-1, the complete variable domain is DSGVTQTPKHLITATGQRVTLRCSPRSGDLSVYWYQQSLDQGLQFLIQYYNGEERAKGNILERFSAQQFPDLHSELNLSSLELGDSALYFCASSVWDRGFTEAFFGQGTRLTVV.

This clonotype came up many times. V is TRBV5-1 and J is TRBJ2-5; possibly TRBD1 for D (6 bases). The CDR3 is 16 amino acids. Germline V lookup: CDR1 SGHRS, CDR2 YFSETQ. V gave up 5 bases and J gave up 0 bases, with 17 bases separating them. The chain's CDR3 is CASSRGSSPNQETQYF. The CDR3 DNA reads as TGCGCCAGCAGTAGGGGGTCTTCCCCGAACCAAGAGACCCAGTACTTC.

The table lists this clonotype with many counts. V and J are TRBV20-1 and TRBJ1-4; D is perhaps TRBD1 (6 bases). V was shortened by 0 bases and J by 7 bases, with 12 bases between the two germline ends. This CDR3 has 14 amino acids. Germline CDR1 is DFQATT and CDR2 is SNEGSKA (reference sequence). The CDR3 region has the DNA TGCAGTGCTAGAGATTGGGGGCGAAGTGAAAAACTGTTTTTT. Its translation is CSARDWGRSEKLFF.

Note on this clonotype: Being one base from a much bigger clone, this may be a read error. This rearrangement joins TRBV28 to TRBJ1-5; D not certain. CDR3 length: 15 amino acids. The germline CDR1 and CDR2 sequences are MDHEN and SYDVKM. As DNA, the CDR3 is TGTGCCAGCAGTCGCCGAACAATGCCCAATCAGCCCCAGAATTTT. Translated, it gives CASSRRTMPNQPQNF. Variable domain in full (rest from reference TRBV28 and TRBJ1-5): DVKVTQSSRYLVKRTGEKVFLECVQDMDHENMFWYRQDPGLGLRLIYFSYDVKMKEKGDIPEGYSVSREKKERFSLILESASTNQTSMYLCASSRRTMPNQPQNFGDGTRLSIL.

Ten or more counts support this clonotype. V and J are TRBV20-1 and TRBJ2-7; TRBD1 aligns across 7 bases. The CDR3 is 12 residues long. The germline CDR1 and CDR2 sequences are DFQATT and SNEGSKA (reference sequence). V was pared by 4 bases and J by 5 bases, with 5 bases of the junction left unmatched. The CDR3 DNA follows: TGCAGTGCTAAGACAGGGTTCGACGAGCAGTACTTC. It yields the protein CSAKTGFDEQYF.

This clonotype was counted a few times. The chain joins TRBV7-2 to TRBJ2-2; D may be TRBD1 or TRBD2 (5 bases each). This CDR3 has 15 residues. CDR1 is SGHTA, CDR2 FQGNSA, per germline. V was cut by 4 bases and J by 6 bases, with 15 bases left in between. CDR3 sequence reads: CASSSRPGTAGELFF. The CDR3 nucleotides are TGTGCCAGCAGCTCACGACCAGGGACCGCCGGGGAGCTGTTTTTT. The full variable domain, its missing parts supplied by reference TRBV7-2 and TRBJ2-2, is GAGVSQSPSNKVTEKGKDVELRCDPISGHTALYWYRQSLGQGLEFLIYFQGNSAPDKSGLPSDRFSAERTGGSVSTLTIQRTQQEDSAVYLCASSSRPGTAGELFFGEGSRLTVL.

The genes are TRBV29-1 and TRBJ1-2; no clear D gene. The CDR3 totals 12 residues. The V end was cut by 5 bases, the J end by 4 bases, with 11 bases between. CDR1 is SQVTM, CDR2 ANQGSEA, per germline. CDR3 residues: CSVPESSYGYTF. CDR3 in DNA: TGCAGCGTTCCGGAAAGCAGCTATGGCTACACCTTC.

With respect to this clonotype: Germline and junction disagree at one end, which may indicate a read error. This sequence joins TRBV16 and TRBJ1-5; no definite D call. This CDR3 has 12 amino acids. CDR1 is KGHSY, CDR2 FQNENV, per germline. The CDR3 here is CASSKSRQPQHF. The CDR3 DNA reads TGTGCCAGCAGCAAATCCCGTCAGCCCCAGCATTTT.

This clonotype was counted ten times or more. This sequence joins TRBV5-5 and TRBJ2-2; unclear D gene. The length of the CDR3 is 14 residues. Germline V gene data show CDR1 as SGHKS and CDR2 as YYEKEE (reference sequence). With 5 bases removed from V and 3 bases from J, the gap between germline ends came to 11 bases. CDR3 residues: CASRREPHTGELFF. The CDR3 DNA reads as TGTGCCAGCAGAAGAGAGCCGCACACCGGGGAGCTGTTTTTT.

Many counts were recorded for this clonotype. The V and J genes are TRBV20-1 and TRBJ2-1; D possibly uses TRBD1 or TRBD2 (5 bases each). CDR1 DFQATT and CDR2 SNEGSKA come from the germline V gene (reference sequence). Trimming cost V 6 bases and J 6 bases, with 12 bases left between them. The CDR3 runs to 12 residues. For the CDR3, the DNA is TGCAGTGCCCGGGACCTTTCCAATGAGCAGTTCTTC. Protein sequence: CSARDLSNEQFF.

This clonotype showed up many times. The chain couples TRBV5-8 to TRBJ1-2; D gene ambiguous. Per germline, CDR1 SGHTS and CDR2 YDEGEE. CDR3 length equals 17 residues. The ends were cut back, 1 base at V and 8 bases at J, with 24 bases in the middle. Here the CDR3 reads CASSLMGISSSRFGYTF. The CDR3 DNA sequence: TGTGCCAGCAGCTTGATGGGGATTTCCTCCTCTCGTTTCGGCTACACCTTC.

This clonotype was detected many times. The V call is TRBV27, the J call TRBJ2-3; D call uncertain. The germline V gene has CDR1 MNHEY and CDR2 SMNVEV (reference sequence). This CDR3 has 10 amino acids. Trimming removed 8 bases from V and 7 bases from J, with 7 bases in between. The DNA for the CDR3 is TGTGCCAGCGGAACCTATACGCAGTATTTT. Translated: CASGTYTQYF.

This clonotype was recorded at least ten times. The rearrangement links TRBV4-1 to TRBJ1-1, with a weak D call TRBD1 (6 bases). CDR3 length: 15 amino acids. Germline CDR1 and CDR2: MGHRA and YSYEKL. Trimming took off 4 bases at V and 0 bases at J, with 12 bases between the two ends. CDR3 bases: TGCGCCAGCAGCCTCCGGGACACTATGAACACTGAAGCTTTCTTT. Its protein is CASSLRDTMNTEAFF.

This clonotype was seen a few times. At one end the junction does not follow the germline gene, possibly because of a read error. J is TRBJ1-6 and V is TRBV7-9, with D maybe TRBD1 (5 bases). The CDR3 contains 16 residues. Germline-derived CDR1 and CDR2 are SEHNR and FQNEAQ (reference sequence). The CDR3 sequence: CASGTQGRYADSPLNF. The CDR3 region has the DNA TGTGCCAGCGGTACCCAGGGACGGTATGCGGATTCACCCCTCAACTTT.

This clonotype was counted a few times. The chain employs TRBV20-1 and TRBJ2-5, with TRBD2 matching over 8 bases. The CDR3 has 14 residues. Per the germline V gene, CDR1 is DFQATT and CDR2 is SNEGSKA (reference sequence). Germline trimming cut 6 bases from V and 3 bases from J; bases unmatched to any gene: 9. The CDR3 here is CSAENSAGEETQYF. CDR3 coding DNA: TGCAGTGCCGAAAACTCAGCGGGGGAAGAGACCCAGTACTTC.

This clonotype occurred many times. J is TRBJ2-3 and V is TRBV7-9; D not certain. The CDR3 totals 13 residues. V shed 1 base and J shed 5 bases, with 7 bases lying between them. The germline V gene has CDR1 SEHNR and CDR2 FQNEAQ (reference sequence). The CDR3 region has the DNA TGTGCCAGCAGCTTAGGAAACATAGATACGCAGTATTTT. Protein sequence: CASSLGNIDTQYF.

This clonotype occurred many times. CDR3 residues: CSASPGANYGYTF. The CDR3 DNA is TGCAGTGCTAGCCCAGGGGCCAACTATGGCTACACCTTC. The chain is built from TRBV20-1 and TRBJ1-2, with a possible D match to TRBD1 (6 bases). Trimming took 3 bases from V and 2 from J, leaving 10 bases between them. The CDR3 has 13 residues. Germline V gene sequence: CDR1 DFQATT, CDR2 SNEGSKA (reference sequence).

This clonotype was seen ten or more times. The V and J genes are TRBV20-1 and TRBJ2-3, with 8 positions matching TRBD1. This CDR3 spans 16 amino acids. The V gene's germline CDR1 is DFQATT and CDR2 SNEGSKA (reference sequence). Trimming took 6 bases from V and 6 from J; bases not matched to a gene: 17. Here the CDR3 DNA reads TGCAGTGCCCCTCCCACAGGGGGACGGGCGAGGGATACGCAGTATTTT. Translated, it gives CSAPPTGGRARDTQYF.

This clonotype came up a few times. This may come from a read error, since a much larger clone is one base off. The chain is built from TRBV5-1 and TRBJ2-3; the D gene is possibly TRBD1 (5 bases). Trimming stripped 0 bases from V and 6 bases from J, with 17 bases between. Germline CDR1 SGHRS, CDR2 YFSETQ. The CDR3 extends over 16 amino acids. CDR3 sequence reads: CASSLGDSKGRDTQYF. The CDR3 DNA reads TGCGCCAGCAGCTTGGGAGACAGCAAGGGGCGGGATACGCAGTATTTT. The variable domain in full, completed from reference TRBV5-1 and TRBJ2-3, reads KAGVTQTPRYLIKTRGQQVTLSCSPISGHRSVSWYQQTPGQGLQFLFEYFSETQRNKGNFPGRFSGRQFSNSRSEMNVSTLELGDSALYLCASSLGDSKGRDTQYFGPGTRLTVL.

This clonotype was picked up many times. The chain combines TRBV20-1 with TRBJ2-3, with TRBD1 matching over 10 bases. V trimming: 6 bases; J trimming: 1 base; junction bases outside the gene matches: 10. The CDR3 loop spans 16 amino acids. Germline loops: CDR1 DFQATT, CDR2 SNEGSKA (reference sequence). The CDR3 reads CSARRRDRGGTDTQYF. CDR3 nucleotide sequence: TGCAGTGCCCGGCGCCGGGACAGGGGCGGCACAGATACGCAGTATTTT.

The table lists this clonotype with many counts. V gene TRBV20-1 combines with J gene TRBJ2-4, with a tentative D call TRBD2 (5 bases). The CDR3 loop spans 13 amino acids. Germline V lookup: CDR1 DFQATT, CDR2 SNEGSKA (reference sequence). Trimming stripped 0 bases from V and 9 bases from J, with 12 bases between. The DNA of the CDR3 is TGCAGTGCTAGAGAACGGGCTCGGGGCATTCAGTACTTC. Translation: CSARERARGIQYF.